Listed here are 17 T cell receptor beta chains from one sample, sequenced in a study of tumor and adjacent non-tumor tissue in lung cancer. TCRbeta libraries were built with three rounds of nested PCR, modified from ARM-PCR. TCRdb used MiXCR to reprocess the multiplex PCR reads, holding one entry per CDR3 protein. The repertoire includes 75,000 to 80,000 distinct CDR3 sequences, 76% of them detected once, and around 43% sits in the top ten. The template was RNA from unsorted bulk tissue. The normal lung tissue was taken more than 3 cm from the tumor edge. Sequenced: distant non-tumor lung tissue. All receptors come from an older man with non-small cell lung cancer.

Remarks on this clonotype: The junction shows a germline mismatch at one end, possibly a read error. The V and J genes are TRBV6-6 and TRBJ1-1, with a possible D match to TRBD1 (5 bases). The germline CDR1 and CDR2 sequences are MNHNY and SVGAGI (reference sequence). The CDR3 is made up of 17 amino acids. CDR3 amino acids: CASSYPARSGLDTEAFF. The CDR3 nucleotides read TGTGCCAGCAGTTACCCCGCTAGGTCCGGGTTGGACACTGAAGCTTTCTTC.

Many counts were recorded for this clonotype. The V call is TRBV28, the J call TRBJ1-1, with 10 bases aligning to TRBD1. The CDR3 runs 13 residues. From germline, CDR1 is MDHEN and CDR2 SYDVKM. V shed 8 bases, J shed 5 bases, and the junction held 5 bases outside the gene matches. The DNA of the CDR3 is TGTGCCAGCCTAAGGACAGGGGGGACTGAAGCTTTCTTT. This translates into CASLRTGGTEAFF.

This clonotype has a single count. A read error is likely, as this CDR3 ends without the conserved phenylalanine or tryptophan. The rearrangement links TRBV10-3 to TRBJ2-7, with D perhaps matching TRBD1 (5 bases). This CDR3 has 14 amino acids. Germline CDR1 and CDR2: ENHRY and SYGVKD. CDR3 in DNA: TGTGCCGTCAGTGGTGCAGGGAACCCCTACGAGCAGTACTCC. It translates to CAVSGAGNPYEQYS.

This clonotype appeared many times. One junction end disagrees with the germline gene, perhaps due to a read error. V gene TRBV11-3 combines with J gene TRBJ1-1; D gene uncertain. CDR1 SGHNT and CDR2 YENEEA come from the germline V gene. CDR3 length equals 16 residues. The CDR3 reads CASSLRERHMKTEALF. The CDR3 nucleotides read TGTGCCAGCAGCTTAAGGGAAAGACACATGAAAACTGAAGCTTTATTT.

In its sample, this clonotype was seen many times. A junction boundary mismatches the germline segment, possibly from a read error. The V gene is TRBV5-6, the J gene TRBJ2-7, with D tentatively TRBD1 or TRBD2 (5 bases each). The CDR3 consists of 15 residues. Germline-derived CDR1 and CDR2 are SGHDT and YYEEEE. Written as DNA, the CDR3 is TGTGCCAGCAGCTTGGAGCCCCGGGGCTCCCACGAGCAGTACTTC. It yields the protein CASSLEPRGSHEQYF.

Concerning this clonotype: One end of the junction does not line up with germline, which may come from a read error. V and J are TRBV10-3 and TRBJ1-1, with D uncertain. The length of the CDR3 is 13 residues. Germline values: CDR1 ENHRY, CDR2 SYGVKD. This CDR3 reads CAISTALNTEAFF. CDR3 coding DNA: TGCGCCATATCAACAGCCTTGAACACTGAAGCTTTCTTT.

Note on this clonotype: One junction end does not reproduce the germline sequence, and a read error may be involved. The chain links TRBV12-3 or TRBV12-4 to TRBJ2-1, with 7 bases identical to TRBD1. This CDR3 region has 15 residues. CDR3 in amino acids: CASSLRTGTYNEHSF. DNA for the CDR3: TGTGCCAGCAGTTTAAGGACAGGCACCTACAATGAGCACTCCTTC.

The V and J genes are TRBV4-1 and TRBJ2-7; a possible D gene is TRBD1 (5 bases). The CDR3 sequence is 13 residues long. Germline V lookup: CDR1 MGHRA, CDR2 YSYEKL. The V end was cut by 0 bases, the J end by 12 bases, with 15 bases between. In nucleotides, the CDR3 is TGCGCCAGCAGCCAAGAAAGGCTACAGGAATTGTACTTC. Protein sequence: CASSQERLQELYF.

A note on this clonotype: One end of the junction does not line up with germline, which may come from a read error. The J gene is TRBJ2-3, the V gene TRBV10-2, with D hard to call. The CDR3 sequence is 12 residues long. Germline lookup yields CDR1 WSHSY and CDR2 SAAADI. DNA of the CDR3: TGCGCCACCAGTGAGTACACAGATATGCAGTATTTT. It codes for CATSEYTDMQYF.

Comments on this clonotype: One end of the junction does not line up with germline, which may come from a read error. V gene TRBV12-3 or TRBV12-4 combines with J gene TRBJ1-6, with D hard to call. The CDR3 runs to 15 residues. CDR3 in DNA: TGTCCCAGCAGATTGGGAGGTCGTCTTAATTCACCCCTCCACTTT. This gives the protein CPSRLGGRLNSPLHF.

On this clonotype itself: One end of the junction does not line up with germline, which may come from a read error. The chain carries TRBV4-1 and TRBJ1-5, with a possible D match to TRBD1 (6 bases). Germline loops: CDR1 MGHRA, CDR2 YSYEKL. This CDR3 comprises 13 residues. The CDR3 nucleotides read TGCGCCAGCAGCCAAGTGGACAGACGGCCCCAGAATTTT. It encodes CASSQVDRRPQNF.

Note on this clonotype: At one end, the junction sequence differs from germline, possibly due to a read error. The chain is built from TRBV7-8 and TRBJ2-1; 7 bases fit TRBD2. The CDR3 sequence is 17 residues long. Germline V gene sequence: CDR1 SGHVS, CDR2 FQNEAQ. CDR3 nucleotide sequence: TGTGCCAGCTGCTTAGTTATGGGTCTAGCGGTAGAGAACGAGCAGTTCTTC. This sequence encodes CASCLVMGLAVENEQFF.

This clonotype was seen just once. The junction and the germline gene differ at one end; a read error may be behind it. The CDR3 bases are TGTGCCACCAGCTTAGTGGGCACAGTGGTTGCCGGGGAGCTCTTTTTT. It translates to CATSLVGTVVAGELFF. This chain joins TRBV11-2 and TRBJ2-2; maybe TRBD2 (5 bases). The CDR3 runs to 16 residues. CDR1 and CDR2 from the germline V gene are SGHAT and FQNNGV. The variable domain in full, with the rest retrieved from reference TRBV11-2 and TRBJ2-2, is EAGVAQSPRYKIIEKRQSVAFWCNPISGHATLYWYQQILGQGPKLLIQFQNNGVVDDSQLPKDRFSAERLKGVDSTLKIQPAKLEDSAVYLCATSLVGTVVAGELFFGEGSRLTVL.

CDR3 nucleotides: TGCGCCAGCAGTGACCAATTAGGGGGGTCAGGTTCACCCCTCCACTTT. This encodes CASSDQLGGSGSPLHF. V and J are TRBV10-2 and TRBJ1-6; possibly TRBD1 for D (6 bases). V lost 3 bases and J lost 9, with 18 bases in between. Germline-derived CDR1 and CDR2 are WSHSY and SAAADI. This CDR3 has 16 residues.

The chain links TRBV7-3 to TRBJ2-5; D is possibly TRBD2 (5 bases). CDR1 SGHTA and CDR2 FQGTGA come from the germline V gene. This CDR3 has 14 amino acids. V lost 5 bases, J lost 5 bases, and 15 bases lay in between. CDR3 loop: CASSPLGSIETQYF. In DNA form, the CDR3 reads TGTGCCAGCAGCCCCCTGGGGAGCATCGAGACCCAGTACTTC.

Notes on this clonotype: Likely a read error: the CDR3 ends without its conserved phenylalanine or tryptophan. The chain has TRBV4-3 and TRBJ1-2; no clear D gene. The CDR3 extends over 14 amino acids. CDR1 is LGHNA, CDR2 YSLEER, per germline. The CDR3 nucleotides read TGCGCCAGTAGCCAAGATGCGGGCGGAGATGACTACACCTTA. This codes for CASSQDAGGDDYTL.

Points on this clonotype: One end of the junction is discordant with germline, which a read error may explain. This chain links TRBV7-9 with TRBJ1-6; no reliable D call. This CDR3 is 12 amino acids long. CDR1 and CDR2 from the germline V gene are SEHNR and FQNEAQ (reference sequence). The CDR3 protein is CASSNSASPLHF. The CDR3 region has the DNA TGTGCTAGCAGCAACAGTGCTTCACCCCTCCACTTT.